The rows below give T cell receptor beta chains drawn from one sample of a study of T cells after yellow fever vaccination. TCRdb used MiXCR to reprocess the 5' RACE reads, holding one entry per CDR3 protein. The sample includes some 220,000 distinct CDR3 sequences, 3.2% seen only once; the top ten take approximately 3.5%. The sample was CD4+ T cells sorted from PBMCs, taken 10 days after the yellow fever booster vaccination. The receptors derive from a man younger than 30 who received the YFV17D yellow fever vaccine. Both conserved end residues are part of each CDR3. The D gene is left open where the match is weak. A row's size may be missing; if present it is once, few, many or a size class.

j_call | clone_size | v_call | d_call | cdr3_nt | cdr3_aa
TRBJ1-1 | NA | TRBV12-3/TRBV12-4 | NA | TGTGCCAGCAGCCAATTTCCCCTCGCAAACACTGAAGCTTTCTTT | CASSQFPLANTEAFF
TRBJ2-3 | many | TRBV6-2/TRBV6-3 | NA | TGTGCCAGCAAGGCAGGGGGCACAGATACGCAGTATTTT | CASKAGGTDTQYF
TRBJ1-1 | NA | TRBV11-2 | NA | TGTGCCAGCAGCTTGGTTGATTATAGTCGGGCTTTCTTT | CASSLVDYSRAFF
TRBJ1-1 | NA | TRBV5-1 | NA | TGCGCCAGCAGCCAGGGACATGGGAACACTGAAGCTTTCTTT | CASSQGHGNTEAFF
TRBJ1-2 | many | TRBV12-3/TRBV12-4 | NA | TGTGCCAGCAGTGAGGACGGCTACTATGGCTACACCTTC | CASSEDGYYGYTF
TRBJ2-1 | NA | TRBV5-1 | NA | TGCGCCAGCAGATCTGGAGGCGGGAACTCCTACAATGAGCAGTTCTTC | CASRSGGGNSYNEQFF
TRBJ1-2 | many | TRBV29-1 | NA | TGCAGCGTTGGAATTCAAAATGGCTACACCTTC | CSVGIQNGYTF
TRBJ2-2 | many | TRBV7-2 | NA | TGTGCCAGCAGCGGACAACCCACACCGAACACCGGGGAGCTGTTTTTT | CASSGQPTPNTGELFF
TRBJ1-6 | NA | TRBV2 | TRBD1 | TGTGCCAGCAGCCGCGGACAGGGGTATTCACCCCTCCACTTT | CASSRGQGYSPLHF
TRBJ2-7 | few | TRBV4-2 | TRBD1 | TGTGCCAGCAGCCAAGATCCAGGACAGGACGACGAGCAGTACTTC | CASSQDPGQDDEQYF